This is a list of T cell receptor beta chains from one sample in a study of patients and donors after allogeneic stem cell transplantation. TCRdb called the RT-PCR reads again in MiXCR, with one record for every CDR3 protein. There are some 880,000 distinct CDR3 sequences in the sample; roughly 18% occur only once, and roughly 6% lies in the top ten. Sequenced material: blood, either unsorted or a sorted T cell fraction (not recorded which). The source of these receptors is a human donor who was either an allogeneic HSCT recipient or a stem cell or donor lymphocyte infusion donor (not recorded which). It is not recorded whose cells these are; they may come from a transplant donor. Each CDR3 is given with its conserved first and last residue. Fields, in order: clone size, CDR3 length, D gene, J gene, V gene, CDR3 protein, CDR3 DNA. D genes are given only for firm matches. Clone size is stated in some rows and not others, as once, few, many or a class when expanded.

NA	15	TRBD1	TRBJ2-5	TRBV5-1	CASRSQGAGQETQYF	TGCGCCAGCAGATCTCAGGGGGCCGGCCAAGAGACCCAGTACTTC
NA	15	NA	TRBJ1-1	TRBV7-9	CASRNQTPMNTEAFF	TGTGCCAGCAGAAACCAGACACCCATGAACACTGAAGCTTTCTTT
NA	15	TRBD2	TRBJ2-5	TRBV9	CASSTSGTSKETQYF	TGTGCCAGCAGCACTTCCGGGACTAGCAAAGAGACCCAGTACTTC
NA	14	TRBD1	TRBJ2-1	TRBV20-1	CSAGAGGSYNEQFF	TGCAGTGCTGGAGCAGGGGGCTCATACAATGAGCAGTTCTTC
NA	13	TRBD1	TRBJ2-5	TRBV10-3	CATGQGLQETQYF	TGTGCCACCGGACAGGGACTTCAAGAGACCCAGTACTTC
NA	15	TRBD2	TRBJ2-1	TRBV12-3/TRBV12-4	CASRRLAGAHNEQFF	TGTGCCAGCAGAAGACTAGCGGGGGCTCATAATGAGCAGTTCTTC
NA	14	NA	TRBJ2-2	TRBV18	CASSPQGLTGELFF	TGTGCCAGCTCACCACAGGGGCTTACCGGGGAGCTGTTTTTT
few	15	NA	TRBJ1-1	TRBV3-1	CASSLHRDGRGEAFF	TGTGCCAGCAGCCTCCACCGGGACGGTCGAGGTGAAGCTTTCTTT
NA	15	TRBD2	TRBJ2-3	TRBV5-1	CASSLRGRAKDTQYF	TGCGCCAGCAGCTTGCGCGGGAGGGCCAAAGATACGCAGTATTTT
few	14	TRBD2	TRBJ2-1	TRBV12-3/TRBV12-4	CASSAGLAGISQFF	TGTGCCAGCAGCGCAGGACTAGCGGGAATCTCGCAGTTCTTC
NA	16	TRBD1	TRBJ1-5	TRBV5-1	CASSWGTGNSNQPQHF	TGCGCCAGCAGCTGGGGGACAGGCAATAGCAATCAGCCCCAGCATTTT
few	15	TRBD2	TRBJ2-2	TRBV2	CASTDSGGFPGELFF	TGTGCCAGCACCGATAGCGGGGGTTTTCCCGGGGAGCTGTTTTTT
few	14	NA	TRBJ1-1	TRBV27	CASSLRQGQTEAFF	TGTGCCAGCAGTTTACGCCAGGGCCAGACTGAAGCTTTCTTT
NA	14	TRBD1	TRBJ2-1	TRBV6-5	CASSYDRGGNEQFF	TGTGCCAGCAGTTACGACAGGGGAGGCAATGAGCAGTTCTTC
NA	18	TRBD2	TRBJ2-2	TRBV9	CASSADLAGGPTTGELFF	TGTGCCAGCAGCGCCGACCTAGCGGGGGGGCCGACGACCGGGGAGCTGTTTTTT
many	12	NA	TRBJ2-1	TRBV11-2	CASSLAGAEQFF	TGTGCCAGCAGCTTAGCGGGGGCTGAGCAGTTCTTC
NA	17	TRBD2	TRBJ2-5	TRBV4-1	CASSQDGLAGIQETQYF	TGCGCCAGCAGCCAAGACGGACTAGCGGGTATCCAAGAGACCCAGTACTTC
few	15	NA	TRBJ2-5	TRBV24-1	CATSDFLGGEETQYF	TGTGCCACCAGTGATTTCTTAGGGGGGGAAGAGACCCAGTACTTC
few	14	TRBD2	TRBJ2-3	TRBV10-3	CAIRPGLSTDTQYF	TGTGCCATCAGACCGGGACTATCCACAGATACGCAGTATTTT
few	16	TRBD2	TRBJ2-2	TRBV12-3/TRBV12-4	CASSRGGLALAGELFF	TGTGCCAGCAGTCGGGGGGGACTAGCGTTGGCCGGGGAGCTGTTTTTT
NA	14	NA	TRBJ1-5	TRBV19	CASKLDTDPQPQHF	TGTGCCAGTAAATTGGACACCGACCCTCAGCCCCAGCATTTT
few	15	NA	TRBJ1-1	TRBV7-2	CASTLAGVLNTEAFF	TGTGCCAGCACCTTAGCAGGGGTCTTGAACACTGAAGCTTTCTTT
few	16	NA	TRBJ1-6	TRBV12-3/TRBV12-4	CASTIRSSFYNSPLHF	TGTGCCAGCACTATAAGGTCCAGTTTCTATAATTCACCCCTCCACTTT
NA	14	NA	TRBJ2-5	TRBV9	CASSVEAAWETQYF	TGTGCCAGCAGCGTAGAGGCAGCCTGGGAGACCCAGTACTTC
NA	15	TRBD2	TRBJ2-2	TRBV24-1	CATRATSGDTGELFF	TGTGCCACCAGGGCCACTAGCGGGGACACCGGGGAGCTGTTTTTT
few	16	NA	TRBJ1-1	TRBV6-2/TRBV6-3	CASRLIPGRWDTEAFF	TGTGCCAGCAGATTGATACCGGGACGCTGGGACACTGAAGCTTTCTTT
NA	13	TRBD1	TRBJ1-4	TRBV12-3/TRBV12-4	CASSSDRDEKLFF	TGTGCCAGCAGCTCGGACAGGGATGAAAAACTGTTTTTT
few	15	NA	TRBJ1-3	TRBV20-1	CSARDGWGSGNTIYF	TGCAGTGCTAGAGATGGGTGGGGCTCTGGAAACACCATATATTTT
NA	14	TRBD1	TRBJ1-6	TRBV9	CASSVSQGSSPLHF	TGTGCCAGCAGCGTGTCACAGGGGTCTTCACCCCTCCACTTT
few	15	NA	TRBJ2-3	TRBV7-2	CASSLGPGSTDTQYF	TGTGCCAGCAGCTTAGGGCCCGGGAGCACAGATACGCAGTATTTT
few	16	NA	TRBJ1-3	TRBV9	CASSVGAGNSGNTIYF	TGTGCCAGCAGCGTAGGGGCAGGTAACTCTGGAAACACCATATATTTT
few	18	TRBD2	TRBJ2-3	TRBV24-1	CATSEPSGGAKRTDTQYF	TGTGCCACCAGTGAGCCTAGCGGGGGGGCTAAGCGTACAGATACGCAGTATTTT
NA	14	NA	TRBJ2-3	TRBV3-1	CASSHPGARGTQYF	TGTGCCAGCAGCCATCCGGGGGCCAGGGGTACGCAGTATTTT
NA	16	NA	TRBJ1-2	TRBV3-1	CASSQERARVRSGYTF	TGTGCCAGCAGCCAAGAGAGGGCCAGGGTGAGGAGTGGCTACACCTTC
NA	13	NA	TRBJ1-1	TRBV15	CATSLRAHTEAFF	TGTGCCACCAGCTTGCGGGCCCACACTGAAGCTTTCTTT
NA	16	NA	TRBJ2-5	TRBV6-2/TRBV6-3	CASSSPYGGPQETQYF	TGTGCCAGCAGCTCCCCTTACGGGGGCCCCCAAGAGACCCAGTACTTC
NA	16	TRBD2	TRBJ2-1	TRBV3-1	CASSQGLAGVYVEQFF	TGTGCCAGCAGCCAGGGGCTAGCGGGAGTTTACGTTGAGCAGTTCTTC
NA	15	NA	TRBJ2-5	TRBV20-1	CSASRNAGFRETQYF	TGCAGTGCTAGCCGTAATGCGGGGTTTCGGGAGACCCAGTACTTC
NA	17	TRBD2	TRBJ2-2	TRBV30	CAWSVRLAGRNTGELFF	TGTGCCTGGAGTGTACGGCTAGCGGGACGGAACACCGGGGAGCTGTTTTTT
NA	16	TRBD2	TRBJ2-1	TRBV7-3	CASSFFGGRTYNEQFF	TGTGCCAGCAGTTTTTTCGGCGGGAGAACCTACAATGAGCAGTTCTTC
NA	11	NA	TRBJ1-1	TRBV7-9	CASSFPNEAFF	TGTGCCAGCAGCTTCCCTAATGAAGCTTTCTTT
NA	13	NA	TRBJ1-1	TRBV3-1	CASSQPHKPEAFF	TGTGCCAGCAGCCAACCTCACAAACCTGAAGCTTTCTTT
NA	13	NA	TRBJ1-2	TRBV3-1	CASRRDSNYGYTF	TGTGCCAGCAGGCGCGACAGTAACTATGGCTACACCTTC
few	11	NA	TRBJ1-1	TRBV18	CASAYGTEAFF	TGTGCCAGCGCGTATGGGACTGAAGCTTTCTTT
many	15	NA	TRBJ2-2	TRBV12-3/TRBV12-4	CASSQRTVNTGELFF	TGTGCCAGCAGTCAAAGGACGGTGAACACCGGGGAGCTGTTTTTT
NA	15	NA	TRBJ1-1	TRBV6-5	CASSSSRGRDTEAFF	NA
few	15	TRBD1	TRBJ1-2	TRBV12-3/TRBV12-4	CASSPGQPFSTGYTF	TGTGCCAGCAGCCCGGGACAGCCGTTCTCTACCGGCTACACCTTC
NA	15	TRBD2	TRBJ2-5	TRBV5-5	CASSALAGGPETQYF	TGTGCCAGCAGCGCCCTAGCGGGAGGGCCCGAGACCCAGTACTTC